This T cell receptor (beta chain) was sequenced for a study of blood T cell repertoires in COVID-19. This table comes from immunoSEQ multiplex PCR, and its TCRdb copy is limited to in-frame clones, with some not included. The table lists tens of thousands of clones, less than 85% of them singletons. The CDR3 extends over 16 amino acids. The material sequenced was peripheral blood. This sequence originates from a woman in her 70s with acute or convalescent COVID-19. The rearrangement links TRBV21-1 to TRBJ2-1; the D call of TRBD2 is as the table states it, not checked on the DNA. TRBV21-1 is classified as a pseudogene. The chain's CDR3 is CASSYKVGLDYNEQFF. CDR3 bases: TGTGCCAGCAGCTACAAGGTGGGACTAGATTACAATGAGCAGTTCTTC.